A single sample is the source of the 9 T cell receptor beta chains below, sequenced in a study of CD8 T cells in ankylosing spondylitis. Study observations and caveats: In ankylosing spondylitis blood, a motif of eight highly homologous TCR beta variants appeared characteristic.

TCRdb processed the 5' RACE reads anew with MiXCR; each CDR3 protein has one entry. The sample records more than 650,000 distinct CDR3 sequences, around 11% being singletons. No antigen is known for these receptors. The sequenced sample was blood, either unsorted or a sorted T cell fraction (not recorded which). The receptor source for this set is a male donor with ankylosing spondylitis.

V gene TRBV6-1 combines with J gene TRBJ1-5; D uncertain. The CDR3 runs to 11 residues. Trimming shortened V by 8 bases and J by 4 bases, and 6 bases separated the two germline ends. CDR1 is MNHNS and CDR2 is SASEGT in the germline V gene. DNA for the CDR3: TGTGCCAGCGCCTTTAATCAGCCCCAGCATTTT. Translation gives CASAFNQPQHF.

This clonotype was seen a few times. V is TRBV7-8 and J is TRBJ1-1; no definite D call. The V and J ends lost 6 bases and 6 bases respectively, with 14 bases between them. CDR1 is SGHVS, CDR2 FQNEAQ, per germline. The CDR3 runs to 13 residues. The CDR3 sequence is CASSRFSFPEAFF. The CDR3 nucleotides are TGTGCCAGCAGTAGATTCTCCTTCCCTGAAGCTTTCTTT.

This clonotype occurred many times. The chain links TRBV20-1 to TRBJ2-7; 7 bases fit TRBD2. This CDR3 spans 15 amino acids. Unmatched junction bases numbered 14, after V lost 7 bases and J lost 2 bases. The V gene's germline CDR1 is DFQATT and CDR2 SNEGSKA (reference sequence). The CDR3 loop reads CSGRAGPKNPYEQYF. The CDR3 DNA follows: TGCAGTGGGAGAGCGGGACCCAAGAACCCCTACGAGCAGTACTTC.

The rearrangement links TRBV5-1 to TRBJ1-6, with 7 bases lining up with TRBD1. Germline CDR1 and CDR2: SGHRS and YFSETQ. There are 17 residues in the CDR3. Trimming cost V 0 bases and J 0 bases; bases outside gene matches: 3. This CDR3 reads CASSLEQGSSYNSPLHF. CDR3 DNA: TGCGCCAGCAGCTTGGAACAGGGGAGCTCCTATAATTCACCCCTCCACTTT.

The table lists this clonotype with a count of one. The chain links TRBV6-5 to TRBJ2-7; 10 bases are a match to TRBD1. This CDR3 is 16 amino acids long. Per the germline V gene, CDR1 is MNHEY and CDR2 is SVGAGI. J was trimmed by 6 bases and V by 2 bases; bases with no gene match: 10. CDR3 in amino acids: CASSYPAGTGAAEQYF. CDR3 nucleotide sequence: TGTGCCAGCAGTTACCCGGCCGGGACAGGGGCGGCCGAGCAGTACTTC.

This clonotype has just a few counts. This chain links TRBV6-2 or TRBV6-3 with TRBJ2-1, with 10 positions matching TRBD2. The CDR3 totals 18 residues. Looked up from germline, CDR1 is MNHEY and CDR2 is SVGEGT. Unmatched junction bases numbered 22, after V lost 8 bases and J lost 9 bases. The CDR3 is CASPPTNLAGAGGVEQFF. The CDR3 DNA reads TGTGCCAGCCCTCCCACTAATCTAGCGGGAGCTGGGGGGGTTGAGCAGTTCTTC.

This sequence joins TRBV5-1 and TRBJ1-1; the match to TRBD1 covers 10 bases. CDR3 length equals 14 residues. Germline CDR1 reads SGHRS; CDR2 reads YFSETQ. Losses at the gene ends were 7 bases for V and 3 bases for J; bases not matched to a gene: 6. CDR3 bases: TGCGCCAGCGTGCCCGGGACAGGGGACACTGAAGCTTTCTTT. Its translation: CASVPGTGDTEAFF. The complete variable domain, with remaining parts taken from reference TRBV5-1 and TRBJ1-1, reads KAGVTQTPRYLIKTRGQQVTLSCSPISGHRSVSWYQQTPGQGLQFLFEYFSETQRNKGNFPGRFSGRQFSNSRSEMNVSTLELGDSALYLCASVPGTGDTEAFFGQGTRLTVV.

This clonotype has more than one count but fewer than ten. The chain employs TRBV4-2 and TRBJ2-7, with D possibly matching TRBD1 (5 bases). V was trimmed by 1 base and J by 0 bases, leaving 10 bases between them. This CDR3 is 15 amino acids long. Germline V lookup: CDR1 LGHNA, CDR2 YNFKEQ. In DNA, the CDR3 is TGTGCCAGCAGCCAAGGGACACCTCACTCCTACGAGCAGTACTTC. It is translated as CASSQGTPHSYEQYF.

This clonotype was picked up a small number of times. This chain joins TRBV20-1 and TRBJ1-1; the D is unclear. V was pared by 7 bases and J by 0 bases, with 9 bases between. CDR1 and CDR2 (germline): DFQATT, SNEGSKA (reference sequence). This CDR3 has 12 residues. The CDR3 loop reads CSGLFMNTEAFF. The CDR3 nucleotides read TGCAGTGGTCTATTTATGAACACTGAAGCTTTCTTT.